A selection of T cell receptor beta chains follows, all from one sample in a study of read filtering for tumor transcriptome and immune sequencing. TCRdb fed the reads into MiXCR, producing one record per CDR3 protein. Here the sample spans around 44,000 distinct CDR3 sequences, around 15% being singletons. The sequenced material came from a population of CD138-negative cells sorted from bone marrow. The receptor set was obtained from a donor over 35 with multiple myeloma. CDR3s include the opening cysteine and the closing phenylalanine or tryptophan. A D gene is named only where the DNA matches it firmly. The size of a clone is reported for some rows only, either as once, few or many, or as a class for expanded clones.

cdr3_nt cdr3_aa j_call clone_size v_call d_call
TGTGCCAGCAGCTCCCGACTAGCGGGAGGGCCGACCGAGCAGTTCTTC CASSSRLAGGPTEQFF TRBJ2-1 many TRBV11-2 TRBD2
TGTGCCGGCGGCTCGGGAACTAATGAAAAACTGTTTTTT CAGGSGTNEKLFF TRBJ1-4 many TRBV28 NA
TGCAGTGCTAGAGGGGGAAGATGGAGGGAGCAGTACTTC CSARGGRWREQYF TRBJ2-7 many TRBV20-1 NA
TGTGCCAGCAGTTACTCGATCGTACTAAGCGGGACCAACTCCTACAATGACCAGTTCTTC CASSYSIVLSGTNSYNDQFF TRBJ2-1 NA TRBV6-2/TRBV6-3 TRBD2
TGTGCCAGTTCCCCCCGGGACAGGGCAGAGGCTGGAAACACCATATATTTT CASSPRDRAEAGNTIYF TRBJ1-3 few TRBV6-6 TRBD1
TGTGCCAGCAGCCAATCGGACAGGGGTACCTACAATGAGCAGTTCTTC CASSQSDRGTYNEQFF TRBJ2-1 many TRBV3-1 TRBD1
TGTGCCAGCAGCTCGCCCAGGGGTGGGGGGCTAACCACAGATACGCAGTATTTT CASSSPRGGGLTTDTQYF TRBJ2-3 NA TRBV7-9 NA
TGTGCCAGCAACCCAGCGGGAGTCACCTACAATGAGCAGTTCTTC CASNPAGVTYNEQFF TRBJ2-1 many TRBV28 TRBD2
TGTGCCAGCAGCTTGTCACCAGGACGGCACTATGGCTACACCTTC CASSLSPGRHYGYTF TRBJ1-2 NA TRBV5-5 NA
TGTGCCAGCAGCTCCTGGAAGGGTAGTGAGCAGTTCTTC CASSSWKGSEQFF TRBJ2-1 NA TRBV7-2 NA
TGTGCCAGCAGTTACCCGACAGCCTCTGCGAACACCGGGGAGCTGTTTTTT CASSYPTASANTGELFF TRBJ2-2 many TRBV6-2/TRBV6-3 NA
TGCAATGCTATAGGCGGGAGTGGTAATGAGCAGTTCTTC CNAIGGSGNEQFF TRBJ2-1 NA TRBV20-1 TRBD2
TGCAGTGCCAGAGACACTTACTACTACGGGCAGTACTTC CSARDTYYYGQYF TRBJ2-7 few TRBV20-1 NA
TGTGCCAGCAGTTTAACAGGGGGACAGGGTAACAATGAGCAGTTCTTC CASSLTGGQGNNEQFF TRBJ2-1 many TRBV7-2 TRBD1
TGCAGTGCTAGAATGGGGGGTAATGAAGCTTTCTTT CSARMGGNEAFF TRBJ1-1 many TRBV20-1 NA
TGTGCCAGCAGCCCTGGGAATAGCGGGAGTTTAGGTGAGGAGTTCTTC CASSPGNSGSLGEEFF TRBJ2-1 NA TRBV5-6 TRBD2
TGCAGCGTTGGAGAGGGGAGCGACACTGAAGCTTTCTTT CSVGEGSDTEAFF TRBJ1-1 many TRBV29-1 NA
TGTGCCAGCAGTAAACGACAGGGGAAGGAACACGGCTACACCTTC CASSKRQGKEHGYTF TRBJ1-2 many TRBV6-2/TRBV6-3 TRBD1
TGTGCCAGCAGCGGGGGGTATGAAGGCAACTATGGCTACACCTTC CASSGGYEGNYGYTF TRBJ1-2 many TRBV5-6 NA
TGTGCCATCAGATCGGTCTACGAGCAGTACTTC CAIRSVYEQYF TRBJ2-7 many TRBV10-3 NA
TGTGCCTGGAGTGTAAAGACCAGCGGAGGGACCCAGTACTTC CAWSVKTSGGTQYF TRBJ2-5 many TRBV30 NA
TGTGCCAGCAGTCGACAGGGCTTTGAGCAGTTCTTC CASSRQGFEQFF TRBJ2-1 many TRBV6-5 TRBD1
TGTGCCAGCACAGAGATGAACACTGAAGCTTTCTTT CASTEMNTEAFF TRBJ1-1 few TRBV6-2/TRBV6-3 NA
TGTGCCAGCAGTGTAGGGGCGACCCGGGCCAACGTCCTGACTTTC CASSVGATRANVLTF TRBJ2-6 many TRBV2 NA
TGTGCCAGTAGCTCGAGGGCAGCAACTAATGAAAAACTGTTTTTT CASSSRAATNEKLFF TRBJ1-4 many TRBV19 NA
TGTGCCAGCAGCTTAACTGTAGCGGGAGGCCCGAGCTCCTACAATGAGCAGTTCTTC CASSLTVAGGPSSYNEQFF TRBJ2-1 many TRBV7-3 TRBD2
TGCGCCAGCAGCTTGGCCGGGGGACTAGCGGGAGCAGAGACCCAGTACTTC CASSLAGGLAGAETQYF TRBJ2-5 many TRBV5-1 TRBD2
TGCAGTGCTAGAGATCCACGCGGAAGCACAGATACGCAGTATTTT CSARDPRGSTDTQYF TRBJ2-3 few TRBV20-1 NA
TGTGCCAGCAGCCAACCGAGGGCCAGCTCCTACAATGAGCAGTTCTTC CASSQPRASSYNEQFF TRBJ2-1 few TRBV7-9 NA
TGTGCCAGCAGCGTAGTGACAGGGGGACAAGAGACCCAGTACTTC CASSVVTGGQETQYF TRBJ2-5 many TRBV9 TRBD1
TGTGCCAGCAGTTACTTGGATACTTTGGGTGAGCAGTTCTTC CASSYLDTLGEQFF TRBJ2-1 NA TRBV6-2/TRBV6-3 NA
TGTGCCAGCAGCAACAGGGCAGGGACCCAAGAGACCCAGTACTTC CASSNRAGTQETQYF TRBJ2-5 many TRBV6-5 NA
TGTGCCAGCAGTCCATACACGGGTTCGAGGGAGCAGTTCTTC CASSPYTGSREQFF TRBJ2-1 many TRBV7-8 NA
TGTGCCAGCAGCTCCACGCTAAAAGCGGGTCGTCGGCTGGAGACCCAGTACTTC CASSSTLKAGRRLETQYF TRBJ2-5 many TRBV7-9 NA
TGTGCCAGCAGCTTGGGACTAGATCAAGGGACCCAGTACTTC CASSLGLDQGTQYF TRBJ2-5 many TRBV5-4 NA
TGTGCCAGCAGTTACTGGGAGGGCGGCGCAGATACGCAGTATTTT CASSYWEGGADTQYF TRBJ2-3 many TRBV6-2/TRBV6-3 TRBD2
TGTGCCAGCAGAAATAGCGGGACGAACACCGGGGAGCTGTTTTTT CASRNSGTNTGELFF TRBJ2-2 many TRBV3-1 TRBD2
TGTGCCACCAGTGATCCCTCAAAACCAGGGAATAGCAATCAGCCCCAGCATTTT CATSDPSKPGNSNQPQHF TRBJ1-5 many TRBV24-1 NA
TGCGCCAGCAGCCAGTTGGCGGGCCCCGGGGCAGATACGCAGTATTTT CASSQLAGPGADTQYF TRBJ2-3 NA TRBV4-1 NA
TGCAGTCTAGAGCGGGGGGGGCGAGGACAGCCCCAGCATTTT CSLERGGRGQPQHF TRBJ1-5 many TRBV20-1 NA
TGTGCCAGCAGTGACACCTTGGGGGACAATGAGCAGTTCTTC CASSDTLGDNEQFF TRBJ2-1 many TRBV6-4 NA
TGTGCCAGCAGTTCGACTGGTACCTGGGGCACTGAAGCTTTCTTT CASSSTGTWGTEAFF TRBJ1-1 many TRBV12-3/TRBV12-4 NA
TGTGCCATCACTGGAACTCAGAACACCGGGGAGCTGTTTTTT CAITGTQNTGELFF TRBJ2-2 many TRBV10-3 NA